This TCR beta chain was sequenced during a study of blood T cells in healthy people across ages. For this clonotype: What it recognizes is unknown.

Trimming cost V 2 bases and J 1 base; bases outside gene matches: 7. This CDR3 region has 16 residues. Then a second PCR, running roughly 7 to 11 cycles, was carried out with a sample-barcoded 5' primer and a J-beta primer mix. TCRdb independently ran MiXCR on the 5' RACE reads; one entry per CDR3 protein. The repertoire holds around 1.5 million distinct CDR3 sequences, with around 59% as singletons. Points from the study as a whole: Observed TCR beta diversity showed a strong correlation with the percentage of naive T cells as measured by flow cytometry.

The TCR comes from a man aged 18-30 years in good health. Input material: blood. This chain connects TRBV12-3 or TRBV12-4 to TRBJ2-7; 8 positions match TRBD2. The CDR3 loop is CASSLSGRGFSYEQYF. For the CDR3, the DNA is TGTGCCAGCAGTTTATCCGGGAGGGGGTTTTCCTACGAGCAGTACTTC.